The clone carrying this T cell receptor (beta chain) was seen only a few times. Its target is not known. The data derive from a study of CD8 T cells in ankylosing spondylitis. General study findings and limits: Typical of ankylosing spondylitis blood, it appeared, was a TCR beta motif of under 10 highly homologous variants. Those disease-linked clones were CD8+; they were also relatively rare in peripheral blood. Both synovial fluid and blood in reactive arthritis had previously been reported to carry some motif variants. Disease-linked clones reportedly showed significant enrichment in matched ankylosing spondylitis synovial fluid.

Each TCR beta library was made by quantitative 5'-RACE that incorporated molecular barcodes. One entry per CDR3 protein results from TCRdb running MiXCR on the 5' RACE reads. Altogether under 850,000 distinct CDR3 sequences are present, around 19% being singletons, with the ten largest covering around 19%. The CDR3 totals 16 residues. V shed 7 bases, J shed 5 bases, and the junction held 13 bases outside the gene matches. The germline V gene encodes CDR1 SGHTA and CDR2 FQGNSA. This chain connects TRBV7-2 to TRBJ2-1; 8 bases line up with TRBD2. Input material: blood, either unsorted or a sorted T cell fraction (not recorded which). The TCR comes from a male donor with ankylosing spondylitis. CDR3 protein: CASIAPGLGGDNEQFF. The CDR3 region has the DNA TGTGCCAGCATCGCGCCGGGACTAGGGGGTGACAATGAGCAGTTCTTC.